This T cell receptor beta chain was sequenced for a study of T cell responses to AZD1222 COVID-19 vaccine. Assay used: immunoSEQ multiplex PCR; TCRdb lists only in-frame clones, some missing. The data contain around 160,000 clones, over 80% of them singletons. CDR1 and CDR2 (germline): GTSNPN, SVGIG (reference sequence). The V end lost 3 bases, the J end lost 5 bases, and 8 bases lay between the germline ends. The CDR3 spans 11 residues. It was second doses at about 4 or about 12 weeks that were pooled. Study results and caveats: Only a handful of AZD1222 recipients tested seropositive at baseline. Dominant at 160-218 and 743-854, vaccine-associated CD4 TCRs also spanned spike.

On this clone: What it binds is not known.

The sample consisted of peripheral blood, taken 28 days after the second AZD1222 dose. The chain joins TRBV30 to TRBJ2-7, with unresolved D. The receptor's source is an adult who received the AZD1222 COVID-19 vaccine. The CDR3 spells CAWSLGDEQYF. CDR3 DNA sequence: TGTGCCTGGAGCTTAGGTGACGAGCAGTACTTC.